This TCR beta chain came from a study of blood T cell repertoires in COVID-19. Two negative PCRs, clearance, or symptom resolution were required of recovered Cohort 3 donors. The table came from immunoSEQ multiplex PCR; TCRdb's copy has only in-frame clones and leaves some out. Among roughly 170,000 clones listed, around 82% were seen once. The CDR3 is 15 residues long. CDR1 and CDR2 from the germline V gene are SGHRS and YFSETQ. The trim removed 4 bases at V and 6 bases at J, leaving 2 bases unmatched. The TCR originated in a man aged 55 to 70 who had recovered from COVID-19. The sample comprised PBMCs or T cells enriched from blood (not recorded which). V is TRBV5-1 and J is TRBJ2-1; the match to TRBD2 covers 15 bases. CDR3 sequence: CASSPGLAGGNEQFF. The DNA of the CDR3 is TGCGCCAGCAGCCCGGGACTAGCGGGGGGCAATGAGCAGTTCTTC.